Shown below are 11 T cell receptor beta chains from a single sample sequenced in a study of radiotherapy plus CTLA-4 blockade in lung cancer. The method was immunoSEQ multiplex PCR; TCRdb's version includes in-frame clones alone and lacks a portion of them. This repertoire shows 85,000 to 90,000 clones, 85% to 90% found once; its top ten account for over 15%. The sequenced sample was peripheral blood, obtained from a patient treated with radiotherapy plus ipilimumab. The receptors shown here come from a human donor with non-small cell lung cancer that progressed on radiotherapy plus ipilimumab.

V gene TRBV5-1 combines with J gene TRBJ2-3; D unclear. V was pared by 4 bases and J by 2 bases, with 11 bases between. This CDR3 has 14 amino acids. Per germline, CDR1 SGHRS and CDR2 YFSETQ. This CDR3 is CASSETWPTDTQYF. Written as DNA, the CDR3 is TGCGCCAGCAGCGAGACTTGGCCCACAGATACGCAGTATTTT.

Concerning this clone: Sequence at one end of the junction differs from germline and may be a read error. The genes are TRBV5-1 and TRBJ2-5; TRBD2 aligns across 9 bases. The CDR3 has 17 residues. CDR1 and CDR2 (germline): SGHRS, YFSETQ. CDR3: CASSLSLAGRLQEAQYF. The DNA for the CDR3 is TGCGCCAGCAGCTTGTCGCTAGCGGGGAGACTACAAGAGGCCCAGTACTTC.

The sample holds a few counts of this clone. This sequence joins TRBV19 and TRBJ1-6; no reliable D call. Germline CDR1 LNHDA, CDR2 SQIVND (reference sequence). The ends were cut back, 5 bases at V and 6 bases at J, with 5 bases in the middle. This CDR3 region has 12 residues. DNA for the CDR3: TGTGCCAGTAGTTTCGTTAATTCACCCCTCCACTTT. It encodes CASSFVNSPLHF.

The rearrangement uses TRBV4-3 and TRBJ1-5; a possible D gene is TRBD1 (5 bases). The CDR3 spans 15 residues. The germline gives CDR1 LGHNA, CDR2 YSLEER. V lost 1 base, J lost 7 bases, and 14 bases lay in between. The CDR3 loop reads CASSQAPGLGQPQHF. DNA for the CDR3: TGCGCCAGCAGCCAAGCCCCGGGGCTTGGACAGCCCCAGCATTTT.

The chain is built from TRBV4-3 and TRBJ1-2, with 7 nucleotides matching TRBD1. The CDR3 runs to 15 residues. Germline CDR1 LGHNA, CDR2 YSLEER. Losses at the gene ends were 0 bases for V and 3 bases for J; bases not matched to a gene: 4. The CDR3 DNA sequence: TGCGCCAGCAGCCAAGATGGACAGGTCCACTATGGCTACACCTTC. The encoded protein is CASSQDGQVHYGYTF.

This rearrangement joins TRBV4-2 to TRBJ2-2; D is ambiguous. There are 16 residues in the CDR3. The germline V gene has CDR1 LGHNA and CDR2 YNFKEQ. The V and J ends lost 1 base and 8 bases respectively, with 17 bases between them. This chain's CDR3 is CASSQGERSSGGELFF. The CDR3 nucleotides read TGTGCCAGCAGCCAAGGCGAAAGATCTTCTGGAGGGGAGCTGTTTTTT.

The chain couples TRBV30 to TRBJ2-1; D remains ambiguous. Germline CDR1 is GTSNPN and CDR2 is SVGIG (reference sequence). Trimming removed 4 bases from V and 9 bases from J, with 19 bases in between. The CDR3 consists of 14 residues. For the CDR3, the DNA is TGTGCCTGGATCTCCCCAGGTGCATGGGGTGAGCAGTTCTTC. Protein product: CAWISPGAWGEQFF.

This chain joins TRBV10-3 and TRBJ1-1, with 9 nucleotides matching TRBD1. This CDR3 region has 13 residues. V gave up 10 bases and J gave up 0 bases; unmatched junction bases: 3. Germline V lookup: CDR1 ENHRY, CDR2 SYGVKD. CDR3: CATGTGMNTEAFF. In nucleotides, the CDR3 is TGTGCCACCGGGACAGGGATGAACACTGAAGCTTTCTTT.

The rearrangement links TRBV7-2 to TRBJ2-5; D is unresolved. This CDR3 contains 13 residues. Trimming stripped 7 bases from V and 4 bases from J, with 13 bases between. CDR1 is SGHTA, CDR2 FQGNSA, per germline. CDR3 nucleotides: TGTGCCAGCACCCTCAACCGTCCAGAGACCCAGTACTTC. Translating it yields CASTLNRPETQYF.

The rearrangement links TRBV27 to TRBJ2-7, with D unclear. Trimming pared 6 bases from V and 2 bases from J, leaving 17 bases between. The CDR3 sequence is 15 residues long. Per the germline V gene, CDR1 is MNHEY and CDR2 is SMNVEV (reference sequence). The CDR3 DNA reads as TGTGCCAGCAGGCCGGATCCCGGGCTCACCTACGAGCAGTACTTC. It translates to CASRPDPGLTYEQYF.

The gene calls are TRBV4-3 and TRBJ1-2, with unresolved D. This CDR3 region has 14 residues. V lost 1 base to trimming and J lost 2 bases, with 8 bases between them. From germline, CDR1 is LGHNA and CDR2 YSLEER. DNA for the CDR3: TGCGCCAGCAGCCAAGTGGAACAGAACTATGGCTACACCTTC. This encodes CASSQVEQNYGYTF.